This T cell receptor beta chain was observed in a study of spatial heterogeneity in lung cancer. Study information: Each time, sequencing found more beta-chain sequences than alpha-chain sequences. The average count in raw reads for each unique TCR and UMI combination exceeded 9.5 appearances.

Described time point: sample taken at primary tumor resection. From tumor, nontumor lung or frozen PBMC, whole RNA was taken unsorted for sequencing. This clonotype was counted many times. Its specificity is not known. This CDR3 spans 14 amino acids. Trimming took 1 base from V and 4 from J; bases not matched to a gene: 1. Germline CDR1 and CDR2: MNHNS and SASEGT. Individual TCR cDNA molecules each bore their own unique molecular identifier. TCRdb ran MiXCR on the 5' RACE reads and lists one entry per CDR3 protein. This table holds approximately 9,600 distinct CDR3 sequences, less than 15% found once. Study-level results: Tumors with more nonsynonymous mutations had more expanded intratumoral alpha and beta TCRs.

This specimen was lung tumor tissue, taken at surgery. The chain combines TRBV6-1 with TRBJ1-1; 9 positions match TRBD1. This TCR came from a male donor with early-stage non-small cell lung cancer. The CDR3 bases are TGTGCCAGCAGTGAAGGACAGGGGGGCACTGAAGCTTTCTTT. This translates into CASSEGQGGTEAFF.